The rows below give T cell receptor beta chains drawn from one sample of a study of cytomegalovirus exposure and HLA in healthy donors. The data were produced by immunoSEQ multiplex PCR, yet TCRdb's version contains in-frame clones alone and is incomplete. The sample has about 160,000 clones; roughly 80% are singletons. The sample consisted of PBMCs. The origin of the receptors is a woman in her forties or fifties in good health and CMV-seronegative. Both conserved end residues are part of each CDR3. The order of the fields is D gene, V gene, J gene, clone size, CDR3 DNA, CDR3 protein. D genes are given only for firm matches. Clone sizes are given selectively: once, few, many, or a class where the clone is expanded.

>-|TRBV4-3|TRBJ2-1|-
TGCGCCAGCAGCCAAAGCCGGGGTTACAATGAGCAGTTCTTC
CASSQSRGYNEQFF
>TRBD2|TRBV7-9|TRBJ2-3|once
TGTGCCAGCAGCCCCACTGGAAGGGCGGGAGCGACAGATACGCAGTATTTT
CASSPTGRAGATDTQYF
>-|TRBV6-6|TRBJ2-5|-
TGTGCCAGCCGGTCCGGGGGAAACCAAGAGACCCAGTACTTC
CASRSGGNQETQYF
>-|TRBV6-5|TRBJ1-6|-
TGTGCCAGCAGTTACTCGTCCGTTAATTCACCCCTCCACTTT
CASSYSSVNSPLHF
>-|TRBV28|TRBJ1-2|-
TGTGCCGGCACCTCAGGTAGTCGGAACTATGGCTACACCTTC
CAGTSGSRNYGYTF
>-|TRBV19|TRBJ2-5|once
TGTGCCAGTAGTCCCCGACAGGGAGGTTTAAAGGAGACCCAGTACTTC
CASSPRQGGLKETQYF
>TRBD1|TRBV7-2|TRBJ2-3|-
TGTGCCAGCAGGGTCGGGCAGGGGGGCACAGATACGCAGTATTTT
CASRVGQGGTDTQYF
>-|TRBV13|TRBJ2-7|-
TGTGCCAGCAGCTTAGAAGGAGGGGTCGAGCAGCACTTC
CASSLEGGVEQHF
>-|TRBV5-6|TRBJ1-2|-
TGTGCCAGCAGCTCACAGCACTATGGCTACACCTTC
CASSSQHYGYTF
>-|TRBV2|TRBJ2-7|once
TGTGCCAGCAGTGAAATTGGCGGGCGCTCCTACGAGCAGTACTTC
CASSEIGGRSYEQYF
>TRBD1|TRBV19|TRBJ1-2|-
TGTGCCAGTAGGAGAACCGGACAGGGGGGTATTGGGCTCTATGGCTACACCTTC
CASRRTGQGGIGLYGYTF
>TRBD2|TRBV4-1|TRBJ2-3|-
TGCGCCAGCAGCCCCGGGACTAGCGGGGGCACAGATACGCAGTATTTT
CASSPGTSGGTDTQYF
>-|TRBV5-1|TRBJ1-1|once
TGCGCCAGCAGCTTGTACCCGGGGACTGAAGCTTTCTTT
CASSLYPGTEAFF
>-|TRBV25-1|TRBJ1-5|once
TGTGCCAGCAGCCCCTCAGGCGGGACGGCTCCCTCCAATCAGCCCCAGCATTTT
CASSPSGGTAPSNQPQHF
>TRBD2|TRBV4-3|TRBJ2-1|few
TGCGCCAGCAGCCAAGATGCGGGAGGAGTTGGCAATGAGCAGTTCTTC
CASSQDAGGVGNEQFF
>TRBD1|TRBV25-1|TRBJ1-4|-
TGTGCCAGCGAGGCACTCGGGACAGGGGATGAAAAACTGTTTTTT
CASEALGTGDEKLFF
>TRBD1|TRBV15|TRBJ1-5|few
TGTGCCACCAGTAACCGGGACAGGGTTAGTCAGCCCCAGCATTTT
CATSNRDRVSQPQHF
>TRBD1|TRBV6-1|TRBJ1-1|once
TGTGCCAGCAGTGAACTTAGACAGGGTGAAGCTTTCTTT
CASSELRQGEAFF
>-|TRBV10-1|TRBJ2-7|once
TGCGCCAGCAGTGATGGTAGCCAGCGACCGCAGTACTTC
CASSDGSQRPQYF
>TRBD1|TRBV2|TRBJ1-5|-
TGTGCCAGCAGTGTAGGGACAGGAAATCAGCCCCAGCATTTT
CASSVGTGNQPQHF
>TRBD1|TRBV28|TRBJ1-2|once
TGTGCCAGCAGTTCAGGGGGCCGCAACTATGGCTACACCTTC
CASSSGGRNYGYTF
>-|TRBV28|TRBJ1-5|once
TGTGCCAGCAGTTTAGGGACACCTAGCAATCAGCCCCAGCATTTT
CASSLGTPSNQPQHF
>TRBD2|TRBV9|TRBJ2-3|-
TGTGCCAGCAGCGTAGGGAGGGGCGGGGGGGCCACAGATACGCAGTATTTT
CASSVGRGGGATDTQYF
>-|TRBV11-3|TRBJ2-7|-
TGTGCCAGCAGCCCCCGGACAGTTGCCTACGAGCAGTACTTC
CASSPRTVAYEQYF
>-|TRBV10-3|TRBJ2-2|-
TGTGCCATCAGTGTGGACTCGAGGTCGGAAACCGGGGAGCTGTTTTTT
CAISVDSRSETGELFF
>-|TRBV7-2|TRBJ2-2|-
TGTGCCAGCAGCCCCCGGGCGCGGGGGAACACCGGGGAGCTGTTTTTT
CASSPRARGNTGELFF
>TRBD1|TRBV7-9|TRBJ2-5|-
TGTGCCAGCAGGACAGGGGGCGCTGAGACCCAGTACTTC
CASRTGGAETQYF
>TRBD1|TRBV19|TRBJ2-2|once
TGTGCCAGTAGCGCCGGGACAGGGATGGTTCGGAACACCGGGGAGCTGTTTTTT
CASSAGTGMVRNTGELFF
>TRBD2|TRBV19|TRBJ2-5|-
TGTGCCAGTAGTCTGAACGCGGGGGTGGAAGGGGAGACCCAGTACTTC
CASSLNAGVEGETQYF
>-|TRBV25-1|TRBJ1-3|-
TGTGCCAGCACAGGGGTTTACTCTGGAAACACCATATATTTT
CASTGVYSGNTIYF
>-|TRBV7-6|TRBJ2-2|-
TGTGCCAGCAGCCGGTCCGGGGTCGACACCGGGGAGCTGTTTTTT
CASSRSGVDTGELFF
>TRBD2|TRBV11-1|TRBJ2-1|-
TGTGCCAGCAGCCTGCGGGGACTAGCGGGGCTAAATGAGCAGTTCTTC
CASSLRGLAGLNEQFF
>-|TRBV6-6|TRBJ1-5|-
TGTGCCAGCGGTGGAGGTGTACTCAATCAGCCCCAGCATTTT
CASGGGVLNQPQHF
>-|TRBV28|TRBJ1-4|-
TGTGCCAGCAGTTTGGGGGGAGGTGAAAAACTGTTTTTT
CASSLGGGEKLFF
>-|TRBV5-6|TRBJ1-1|once
TGTGCCAGCAGCCAGTTTTGGGGCGTGAACACTGAAGCTTTCTTT
CASSQFWGVNTEAFF
>TRBD1|TRBV4-3|TRBJ2-2|-
TGCGCCAGCAGCCAGAGGGGACAGGCGAACACCGGGGAGCTGTTTTTT
CASSQRGQANTGELFF
>-|TRBV5-1|TRBJ2-1|-
TGCGCCAGCAGAAGACCCGGGAGTTTGTACAATGAGCAGTTCTTC
CASRRPGSLYNEQFF
>-|TRBV9|TRBJ2-1|few
TGTGCCAGCAGCGTTTGTCCGCGGGGATACAATGAGCAGTTCTTC
CASSVCPRGYNEQFF
>TRBD2|TRBV7-8|TRBJ2-5|-
TGTGCCAGCAGCTCCCTGATGTCGGCGGGAGCTGCCATGGGGGAGACCCAGTACTTC
CASSSLMSAGAAMGETQYF
>TRBD1|TRBV2|TRBJ1-1|-
TGTGCCGGAACCGCGAGGGGGCGGAATGAAGCTTTCTTT
CAGTARGRNEAFF
>TRBD2|TRBV13|TRBJ2-3|-
TGTGCCAGCAGCTTAAGACTAGCGGGACCTAGCACAGATACGCAGTATTTT
CASSLRLAGPSTDTQYF
>-|TRBV6-5|TRBJ1-2|-
TGTGCCAGCACTCCCGGTGGCAGCGTGAACTATGGCTACACCTTC
CASTPGGSVNYGYTF
>-|TRBV10-2|TRBJ1-1|-
TGCGCCAGCAGCCAGGTGACCTCCGGAGCTTTCTTT
CASSQVTSGAFF
>TRBD1|TRBV7-2|TRBJ2-1|-
TGTGCCAGCAGCACCGGGACAGAGACCTACAATGAGCAGTTCTTC
CASSTGTETYNEQFF
>TRBD2|TRBV27|TRBJ2-7|-
TGTGCCAGCAGTCTTCTGGGAGGTAGCGGGAGTGGAACCTACGAGCAGTACTTC
CASSLLGGSGSGTYEQYF
>TRBD2|TRBV13|TRBJ2-3|-
TGTGCCAGCAGCTTAGTAGCGGGGGGGAAAGATACGCAGTATTTT
CASSLVAGGKDTQYF
>TRBD1|TRBV2|TRBJ2-7|few
TGTGCCAGCAGTGAAGCACCGGGACAGGGGGCATACGAGCAGTACTTC
CASSEAPGQGAYEQYF
>-|TRBV2|TRBJ1-1|-
TGTGCCAGCAGTCCCGTTACAACGGGAGCTTTCTTT
CASSPVTTGAFF
>-|TRBV28|TRBJ1-5|-
TGTGCCAGCAGTACAGGTGACAATCAGCCCCAGCATTTT
CASSTGDNQPQHF
>TRBD1|TRBV4-2|TRBJ1-3|-
TGTGCCAGCAGCCCCGACAGGGGGTCTGGAAACACCATATATTTT
CASSPDRGSGNTIYF
>-|TRBV11-3|TRBJ2-3|-
TGTGCCAGCAGCTCCCCGGGCACAGATACGCAGTATTTT
CASSSPGTDTQYF
>-|TRBV4-1|TRBJ2-5|once
TGCGCCAGCAGCCAAGTCCATCGAGCGGGCTCCCAAGAGACCCAGTACTTC
CASSQVHRAGSQETQYF
>-|TRBV27|TRBJ2-2|-
TGTGCCAGCAGCCCCCTTCCCCCTACTAGAACGAACACCGGGGAGCTGTTTTTT
CASSPLPPTRTNTGELFF
>-|TRBV12-5|TRBJ1-5|-
TGTGCTAGTGGTTTGGGTGACAGGCGCAATCAGCCCCAGCATTTT
CASGLGDRRNQPQHF